This entry describes one TCR beta chain. Its antigen specificity is not known. Nothing much larger sits one base from this clone, and base qualities are not available. The sample originates from a study of blood T cell repertoires in COVID-19 (dated by TCRdb to the early 2020s). About the full investigation: The collaborator samples originated in the United States, Italy and Spain and spanned the acute and convalescent phases of COVID-19. Samples were obtained from the ongoing ImmuneRACE study (first 160 participants) and from about 1,300 subjects provided by 6 global collaborators. A freely available public database, intended as a resource for researchers studying the immune response to SARS-CoV-2, is where the repertoires were released. Deeply sampled blood TCRbeta repertoires from subjects exposed to, actively infected with, or recovered from COVID-19 were included in the dataset. Nearly every sample came with metadata listing a de-identified subject ID, COVID-19 status, age in years and sex. The material from the prospective study consisted of cDNA or gDNA derived from T cells, B-cell-depleted T cells, or PBMCs. Where available, HLA class I and class II types were taken from metadata supplied by the sample provider and were not determined by assay-based typing.

TCRbeta CDR3 regions were amplified from genomic DNA using the immunoSEQ Assay, a bias-controlled multiplex PCR. On the study's bioinformatics: Within the assay, amplification of reference gene primers was used to estimate how many nucleated cells each sample contained. Sequence reads were collapsed and filtered to measure the absolute abundance of every unique TCRbeta CDR3 rearrangement. For each sample, productive Simpson clonality was calculated as the square root of Simpson's diversity index across productive rearrangements. Held by TCRdb, this immuneACCESS table contains in-frame sequences only and omits some clones. Under half of the omission traces to an unresolved V gene where checked; the cause of the rest is unknown. V and J calls and clone size are those listed in that table; D and trimming were worked out from the DNA. Counted in this sample were fewer than 350,000 clones; around 84% of them appeared once. Jointly, the top ten make up around 1.8% of the sample.

Enrolling through a virtual design, the prospective study's participants ranged in age from roughly 18 to 90 years and lived across around 25 United States geographic areas. In the prospective study, participants were assigned to cohorts based on the clinical history participants reported in a screening survey and a study questionnaire. A participant counted as exposed if, within 2 weeks of entering the study, that participant had been in contact with someone who had a PCR-confirmed or clinician-diagnosed COVID-19 case. Each participant in the prospective study had whole blood, serum and a nasopharyngeal or oropharyngeal swab collected by mobile phlebotomists. Participants in the prospective study had the option to provide additional blood draws and questionnaires over a 2-month period. Before DNA extraction, prospective study blood samples were shipped either frozen or at room temperature. Sequences MNHEY (CDR1) and SMNVEV (CDR2) are obtained from the germline V gene (reference sequence). Germline trimming: 3 bases from V, 5 bases from J; junction bases outside gene matches: 7. The CDR3 sequence holds 15 residues, the cysteine and phenylalanine included. The kept DNA is CDR3 alone, 45 bases in frame from the first base.

The investigation overall reported the following: The amount of clinical and demographic metadata varied by source and participant and was provided uncurated.

The sample was PBMCs or T cells enriched from blood (not recorded which). Recombination joined TRBV27 with TRBJ2-3, and TRBD2 aligns with 8 junction nucleotides. This sequence was found in a woman in her thirties who had been exposed to COVID-19. The DNA sequence is TGTGCCAGCAGTTTTTACCAAGCGGGGGAAGATACGCAGTATTTT. Its translation is CASSFYQAGEDTQYF.